The 22 T cell receptor beta chains presented below share a single source sample, sequenced in a study of blood T cells in healthy people across ages. It was with a sample-barcoded 5' primer and a J-beta primer mix that a second PCR of roughly 6 to 11 cycles was run. Each CDR3 protein is one row after TCRdb ran MiXCR on the 5' RACE reads. The sample records hundreds of thousands of distinct CDR3 sequences, roughly 30% being singletons. Material for sequencing was blood. Receptors originate from a woman aged 80 or older in good health.

J is TRBJ1-6 and V is TRBV5-6; D is uncertain. Trimming removed 0 bases at V and 3 bases at J, with 7 bases between. Germline V gives CDR1 SGHDT, CDR2 YYEEEE. The CDR3 is 15 residues long. The CDR3 DNA sequence: TGTGCCAGCAGCTTGGGGAGATACTATAATTCACCCCTCCACTTT. Its protein is CASSLGRYYNSPLHF.

This clonotype came up many times. J is TRBJ1-6 and V is TRBV12-3 or TRBV12-4; 7 bases line up with TRBD1. This CDR3 has 14 residues. J gave up 7 bases and V 7 bases, and 7 bases lay outside the gene matches. The CDR3 loop reads CASTLGGGNSPLHF. The CDR3 region has the DNA TGTGCCAGCACCCTAGGGGGCGGGAATTCACCCCTCCACTTT.

The chain is built from TRBV11-2 and TRBJ1-1; D unresolved. CDR1 and CDR2 from the germline V gene are SGHAT and FQNNGV. Trimming removed 0 bases at V and 7 bases at J, with 12 bases between. This CDR3 is built from 14 residues. CDR3 residues: CASSLDDGVYEAFF. The CDR3 bases are TGTGCCAGCAGCTTAGATGACGGGGTTTATGAAGCTTTCTTT.

As for this clonotype: This may arise from a read error, as a much more abundant clone is one base away. V is TRBV9 and J is TRBJ2-3; perhaps TRBD2 as D (6 bases). The CDR3 runs to 14 residues. Germline CDR1 SGDLS, CDR2 YYNGEE. For the CDR3, the DNA is TGTACCAGCAGCGTAGCGGCGGAGGGAGATACGCAGTATTTT. Protein product: CTSSVAAEGDTQYF.

This clonotype showed up just a few times. The chain combines TRBV27 with TRBJ2-2; 8 bases map to TRBD1. The CDR3 has 16 amino acids. The germline CDR1 and CDR2 sequences are MNHEY and SMNVEV (reference sequence). V trimming: 3 bases; J trimming: 5 bases; junction bases outside the gene matches: 8. DNA of the CDR3: TGTGCCAGCAGTTTGCTACAGGGGGAAGGGACCGGGGAGCTGTTTTTT. It yields the protein CASSLLQGEGTGELFF.

Judged by abundance, this clonotype is medium-sized (0.01 to 0.1%). The V call is TRBV7-2, the J call TRBJ2-7; 12 nucleotides align to TRBD1. The CDR3 is 14 amino acids. In germline, CDR1 is SGHTA, CDR2 FQGNSA. The junction had 3 bases not matched to a gene; V was cut back by 5 bases and J by 4 bases. CDR3 DNA: TGTGCCAGCAGCCGGGGACAGGGGGCTTACGAGCAGTACTTC. Its translation: CASSRGQGAYEQYF.

The rearrangement uses TRBV5-1 and TRBJ2-5, with D maybe TRBD2 (6 bases). V shed 4 bases and J shed 5 bases, with 18 bases lying between them. Germline V gene data show CDR1 as SGHRS and CDR2 as YFSETQ. The CDR3 contains 15 residues. The CDR3 DNA sequence: TGCGCCAGCAGCGCCGGCGGGGTTCAAGGGGAGACCCAGTACTTC. Encoded protein: CASSAGGVQGETQYF.

This clonotype was counted ten times or more. The chain uses TRBV20-1 and TRBJ2-7; D is perhaps TRBD1 or TRBD2 (5 bases each). Germline CDR1 DFQATT, CDR2 SNEGSKA (reference sequence). The V gene lost 4 bases and the J gene lost 0 bases, with 13 bases spanning the gap. The CDR3 has 14 residues. CDR3 in amino acids: CSATPGLSSYEQYF. CDR3 sequence (DNA): TGCAGTGCTACGCCGGGGCTAAGCTCCTACGAGCAGTACTTC.

This clonotype appeared many times. The chain joins TRBV3-1 to TRBJ2-1, with 7 bases fitting TRBD1. The germline V gene encodes CDR1 LGHDT and CDR2 YNNKEL (reference sequence). Trimming cost V 4 bases and J 2 bases; bases outside gene matches: 8. This CDR3 is built from 16 residues. Here the CDR3 reads CASSPPRQGPYNEQFF. The CDR3 nucleotides read TGTGCCAGCAGCCCCCCCCGACAGGGCCCCTACAATGAGCAGTTCTTC.

This clonotype showed up many times. V is TRBV20-1 and J is TRBJ2-2, with TRBD1 matching over 7 bases. This CDR3 is 14 amino acids long. Trimming took 4 bases from V and 6 from J; bases not matched to a gene: 8. CDR1 and CDR2 from the germline V gene are DFQATT and SNEGSKA (reference sequence). For the CDR3, the DNA is TGCAGTGCTACCACGACAGGGTTGTCCGGGGAGCTGTTTTTT. Amino acid sequence: CSATTTGLSGELFF.

This rearrangement joins TRBV12-3 or TRBV12-4 to TRBJ2-7; D not resolved. Trimming removed 5 bases from V and 3 bases from J, with 14 bases in between. CDR3 length: 14 residues. The CDR3, as DNA: TGTGCCAGCAGTCCTAACGGGTACAACTACGAGCAGTACTTC. It encodes CASSPNGYNYEQYF.

This clonotype was counted ten times or more. The chain recombines TRBV20-1 with TRBJ2-6, with 8 bases that match TRBD1. Germline V gene data show CDR1 as DFQATT and CDR2 as SNEGSKA (reference sequence). The length of the CDR3 is 16 residues. The V gene end was trimmed by 0 bases and the J gene end by 2 bases; junction bases not matched to a gene: 3. DNA of the CDR3: TGCAGTGCTAGAGAAGACAGGGGAGCTGGGGCCAACGTCCTGACTTTC. Translation: CSAREDRGAGANVLTF.

This clonotype was detected ten times or more. This chain connects TRBV18 to TRBJ1-2; no definite D call. This CDR3 comprises 13 residues. CDR1 is KGHSH and CDR2 is LQKENI in the germline V gene. V was cut by 4 bases and J by 1 base, with 7 bases left in between. The CDR3 protein is CASSREDNYGYTF. CDR3 nucleotides: TGTGCCAGCTCACGTGAGGATAACTATGGCTACACCTTC.

The chain recombines TRBV6-2 or TRBV6-3 with TRBJ2-7; D is possibly TRBD2 (5 bases). This CDR3 is 13 amino acids long. V lost 10 bases and J lost 3, with 16 bases in between. Germline CDR1 reads MNHEY; CDR2 reads SVGEGT. CDR3 residues: CATLRGSGYEQYF. DNA for the CDR3: TGTGCCACTCTCCGGGGTTCGGGCTACGAGCAGTACTTC.

The chain carries TRBV12-3 or TRBV12-4 and TRBJ1-2; D gene uncertain. This CDR3 has 13 amino acids. V was cut by 2 bases and J by 1 base, with 5 bases left in between. The CDR3 spells CASSLKINYGYTF. The CDR3 nucleotides read TGTGCCAGCAGTTTAAAGATTAACTATGGCTACACCTTC.

The sample holds many counts of this clonotype. The rearrangement links TRBV12-3 or TRBV12-4 to TRBJ2-3, with 7 bases identical to TRBD2. The CDR3 runs 15 residues. J lost 3 bases, V lost 1 base, and 4 bases had no gene match. As DNA, the CDR3 is TGTGCCAGCAGTTTAGGGTCTAGCGGTACAGATACGCAGTATTTT. Encoded protein: CASSLGSSGTDTQYF.

This clonotype occurred many times. The V gene is TRBV19, the J gene TRBJ2-3; D may be TRBD1 (5 bases). The germline gives CDR1 LNHDA, CDR2 SQIVND (reference sequence). The CDR3 loop spans 15 amino acids. Trimming cost V 1 base and J 0 bases, with 8 bases left between them. The CDR3 region is CASSIVGASTDTQYF. The DNA of the CDR3 is TGTGCCAGTAGTATAGTAGGGGCCAGCACAGATACGCAGTATTTT.

This clonotype was seen a handful of times. This chain uses TRBV11-2 with TRBJ2-7; the match to TRBD1 covers 9 bases. J lost 7 bases, V lost 4 bases, and 17 bases had no gene match. From germline, CDR1 is SGHAT and CDR2 FQNNGV. This CDR3 has 17 residues. DNA of the CDR3: TGTGCCAGCAGCTACAGGACCGGGACAGGGTTGAATGATGAGCAGTACTTC. Translated, it gives CASSYRTGTGLNDEQYF.

The chain joins TRBV27 to TRBJ2-1; 9 bases align to TRBD2. Germline V CDR1 and CDR2: MNHEY, SMNVEV (reference sequence). V was clipped by 5 bases and J by 7 bases; unmatched bases: 9. There are 15 residues in the CDR3. As DNA, the CDR3 is TGTGCCAGCAGTCCAGCGGGACTAGCATGGAATGAGCAGTTCTTC. Protein sequence: CASSPAGLAWNEQFF.

This clonotype was recorded many times. The V gene is TRBV30, the J gene TRBJ2-3; no definite D call. Germline assignment: CDR1 GTSNPN and CDR2 SVGIG (reference sequence). The CDR3 runs to 12 residues. V dropped 5 bases and J dropped 0 bases, with 6 bases sitting between them. The CDR3 DNA sequence: TGTGCCTGGCACGGGAGCACAGATACGCAGTATTTT. This encodes CAWHGSTDTQYF.

The chain is built from TRBV7-2 and TRBJ2-4; 7 bases line up with TRBD2. The J call may be in error: the DNA end matches TRBJ2-5 better. The CDR3 extends over 13 amino acids. Per the germline V gene, CDR1 is SGHTA and CDR2 is FQGNSA. In DNA form, the CDR3 reads TGTGCCAGCGGGCGGGAGTTCCAAGAGACCCAGTACTTC. Translating gives CASGREFQETQYF.

V usage is TRBV12-3 or TRBV12-4 and J usage is TRBJ2-1; a possible D gene is TRBD2 (6 bases). The CDR3 has 16 amino acids. The V and J ends lost 5 bases and 3 bases respectively, with 17 bases between them. The CDR3 here is CASSLTWRGSYNEQFF. The DNA of the CDR3 is TGTGCCAGCAGTCTCACCTGGCGGGGAAGCTACAATGAGCAGTTCTTC.